Listed here is a single T cell receptor (beta chain). Its antigen is not known. This sample is part of a study of T-cell memory formation after mild COVID-19. Study conclusions and caveats: CD4+ bias marked clones expanding day 15 to 37, unlike balanced contracting clones. Memory sampled before infection contained some responding clones, suggesting cross-reactive memory joined.

This CDR3 region has 11 residues. The germline CDR1 and CDR2 sequences are SEHNR and FQNEAQ (reference sequence). Trimming took off 5 bases at V and 6 bases at J, with 7 bases between the two ends. One entry per CDR3 protein results from TCRdb running MiXCR on the 5' RACE reads. The repertoire consists of about 430,000 distinct CDR3 sequences, with 24% occurring once and the leading ten covering roughly 8.7%. This rearrangement joins TRBV7-9 to TRBJ1-1; D is possibly TRBD1 (5 bases). The sequence came from an adult woman who had mild COVID-19 (a few samples of this study predate the infection). Cell type and time point are not known. The material sequenced was PBMCs or a T cell subset sorted from them (not recorded which). Here the CDR3 reads CASSPGSEAFF. The DNA for the CDR3 is TGTGCCAGCAGCCCAGGGTCTGAAGCTTTCTTT.